The rows below give T cell receptor beta chains drawn from one sample of a study of metastatic and nonmetastatic thyroid tumors. TCRdb re-called the PCR reads with MiXCR. The sample lists around 59,000 clones, roughly 15% occurring once. The sequencing input was blood. These receptors came from a male donor with papillary thyroid cancer or a benign thyroid nodule (not recorded which). Some clones in this sample may be carry-over from other donors' samples. Both conserved end residues are part of each CDR3. A D gene is named only where the DNA matches it firmly. Some rows mark clone size as missing; the rest say once, few, many or name a class of expanded clone.

j_call	clone_size	d_call	v_call	cdr3_nt	cdr3_aa
TRBJ2-1	many	.	TRBV28	TGTGCCAGCAGTCCGGGCGTGGGGGCGGATGAGCAGTTCTTC	CASSPGVGADEQFF
TRBJ1-1	many	.	TRBV3-1	TGTGCCAGCAGCCATTTAGACAGGACTCCTGAAGCTTTCTTT	CASSHLDRTPEAFF
TRBJ2-6	.	.	TRBV29-1	TGCAGCGTTGCTCTCGTATTCCGGGGGGCCAACTTCCTGACTTTC	CSVALVFRGANFLTF
TRBJ2-1	few	TRBD1	TRBV27	TGTGCCAGCAGTTCCCCGGGACAGGGGGCCCATGAGCAGTTCTTC	CASSSPGQGAHEQFF
TRBJ1-3	many	.	TRBV20-1	TGCAGTGCTAGGGGGCCAGTCGGAAACACCATATATTTT	CSARGPVGNTIYF
TRBJ2-3	many	.	TRBV6-4	TGTGCCAGCAGCGCCGACAGCACAGATACGCAGTATTTT	CASSADSTDTQYF
TRBJ1-2	.	TRBD1	TRBV5-4	TGTGCCAGCAGCATTGGGACAGGGGGCCTCTATGGCTACACCTTC	CASSIGTGGLYGYTF
TRBJ2-7	many	.	TRBV27	TGTGCCAGCAGTTCGGGGGACAGCAGCTACGAGCAGTACTTC	CASSSGDSSYEQYF
TRBJ2-3	medium-sized	.	TRBV12-3/TRBV12-4	TGTGCCAGCAGTTTAGCAAGTGGTATCACAGATACGCAGTATTTT	CASSLASGITDTQYF
TRBJ1-2	many	.	TRBV6-5	TGTGCCAGCAGTTACTCTTCGGCCCTTAACTATGGCTACACCTTC	CASSYSSALNYGYTF
TRBJ2-7	many	.	TRBV11-2	TGTGCCAGCACCAATGGACGGTTCTACGAGCAGTACTTC	CASTNGRFYEQYF
TRBJ1-2	.	.	TRBV20-1	TGCAGTGCTAGAGTACGAGGGGGAAGAGATGTCTACACCTTC	CSARVRGGRDVYTF
TRBJ1-1	many	TRBD1	TRBV19	TGTGCCAGTAGTTTTTCCAGGGGGCTGAGCACTGAAGCTTTCTTT	CASSFSRGLSTEAFF
TRBJ2-1	many	TRBD2	TRBV2	TGTGCCAGCGTATTCCTAGCGGGAGGTGAGCAGTTCTTC	CASVFLAGGEQFF
TRBJ1-1	many	.	TRBV11-2	TGTGCCAGCAGCTTAGTCTGGGGGACTGAAGCTTTCTTT	CASSLVWGTEAFF